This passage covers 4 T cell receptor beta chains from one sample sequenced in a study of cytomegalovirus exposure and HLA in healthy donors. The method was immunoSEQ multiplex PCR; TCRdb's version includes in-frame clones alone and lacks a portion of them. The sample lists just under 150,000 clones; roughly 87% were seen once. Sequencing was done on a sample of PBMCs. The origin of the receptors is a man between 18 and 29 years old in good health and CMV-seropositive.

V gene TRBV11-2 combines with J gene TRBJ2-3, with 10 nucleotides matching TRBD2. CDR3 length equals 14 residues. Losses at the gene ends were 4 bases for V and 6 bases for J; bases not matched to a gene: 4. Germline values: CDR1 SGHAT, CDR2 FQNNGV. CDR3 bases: TGTGCCAGCAGCTCCGGGACTAGCGTTGATACGCAGTATTTT. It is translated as CASSSGTSVDTQYF. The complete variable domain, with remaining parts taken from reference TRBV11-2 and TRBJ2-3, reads EAGVAQSPRYKIIEKRQSVAFWCNPISGHATLYWYQQILGQGPKLLIQFQNNGVVDDSQLPKDRFSAERLKGVDSTLKIQPAKLEDSAVYLCASSSGTSVDTQYFGPGTRLTVL.

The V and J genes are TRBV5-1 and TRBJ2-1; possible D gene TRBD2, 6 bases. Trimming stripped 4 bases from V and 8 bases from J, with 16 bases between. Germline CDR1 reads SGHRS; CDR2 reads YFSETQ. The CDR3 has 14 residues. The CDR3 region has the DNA TGCGCCAGCAGCCCGGAGGGGCGACAAGATGAGCAGTTCTTC. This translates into CASSPEGRQDEQFF.

Written as DNA, the CDR3 is TGTGCCAGCAGCGTTGACAGGGGGCACGGGGAGCTGTTTTTT. It encodes CASSVDRGHGELFF. This chain joins TRBV9 and TRBJ2-2; 10 bases line up with TRBD1. CDR1 SGDLS and CDR2 YYNGEE come from the germline V gene. CDR3 length equals 14 residues. The V gene end was trimmed by 2 bases and the J gene end by 7 bases; junction bases not matched to a gene: 2.

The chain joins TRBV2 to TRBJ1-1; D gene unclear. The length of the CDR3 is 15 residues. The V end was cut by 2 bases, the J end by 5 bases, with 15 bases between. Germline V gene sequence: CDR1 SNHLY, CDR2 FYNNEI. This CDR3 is CASSELPQRGTEAFF. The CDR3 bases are TGTGCCAGCAGTGAATTGCCTCAGCGAGGTACTGAAGCTTTCTTT. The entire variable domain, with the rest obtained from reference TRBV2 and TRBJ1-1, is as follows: EPEVTQTPSHQVTQMGQEVILRCVPISNHLYFYWYRQILGQKVEFLVSFYNNEISEKSEIFDDQFSVERPDGSNFTLKIRSTKLEDSAMYFCASSELPQRGTEAFFGQGTRLTVV.